What follows are 5 T cell receptor beta chains derived from one specimen sequenced in a study of identifying expanded T cells in peripheral blood. The table came from immunoSEQ multiplex PCR; TCRdb's copy has only in-frame clones and leaves some out. The sample has nearly 60,000 clones; roughly nine tenths are singletons. Sample: blood. Receptors were obtained from a person between 18 and 69 years old in good health.

The chain carries TRBV15 and TRBJ2-7, with 7 positions matching TRBD2. This CDR3 comprises 14 residues. The ends lost 3 bases at V and 2 bases at J; junction bases unmatched: 4. The germline V gene has CDR1 LNHNV and CDR2 YYDKDF (reference sequence). The CDR3 DNA follows: TGTGCCACCAGCAGCCCGGGGGGAACCTACGAGCAGTACTTC. Translating it yields CATSSPGGTYEQYF.

The V and J genes are TRBV4-3 and TRBJ2-3; 13 bases are a match to TRBD2. Germline V gene lookup returns CDR1 LGHNA and CDR2 YSLEER. V lost 0 bases, J lost 4 bases, and 4 bases stayed unmatched. The CDR3 runs to 17 residues. CDR3 sequence reads: CASSQDGTSGIADTQYF. The CDR3 DNA reads TGCGCCAGCAGCCAAGATGGGACTAGCGGGATTGCAGATACGCAGTATTTT.

This clone was seen only a few times. The J gene is TRBJ1-5, the V gene TRBV30; D gene unclear. V was shortened by 6 bases and J by 3 bases, with 12 bases between the two germline ends. Per germline, CDR1 GTSNPN and CDR2 SVGIG (reference sequence). The CDR3 contains 13 residues. This CDR3 is CACQWQNNQPQHF. CDR3 DNA sequence: TGTGCCTGCCAGTGGCAGAACAATCAGCCCCAGCATTTT.

The V gene is TRBV25-1, the J gene TRBJ1-2, with 10 bases identical to TRBD1. V trimming: 8 bases; J trimming: 5 bases; junction bases outside the gene matches: 11. CDR3 length: 15 amino acids. Germline CDR1 is MGHDK and CDR2 is SYGVNS. In DNA, the CDR3 is TGTGCCAGCTGGGGACAGGGGATTTCAGGGTATGGCTACACCTTC. As protein: CASWGQGISGYGYTF.

CDR3 DNA sequence: TGTGCCAGCAGTTCGAGGGCGTCCTCCCTCTATGGCTACACCTTC. It is translated as CASSSRASSLYGYTF. V and J are TRBV28 and TRBJ1-2; no clear D gene. Deletions cut 4 bases from V and 4 bases from J, with 16 bases between. CDR3 size: 15 residues. From germline, CDR1 is MDHEN and CDR2 SYDVKM.